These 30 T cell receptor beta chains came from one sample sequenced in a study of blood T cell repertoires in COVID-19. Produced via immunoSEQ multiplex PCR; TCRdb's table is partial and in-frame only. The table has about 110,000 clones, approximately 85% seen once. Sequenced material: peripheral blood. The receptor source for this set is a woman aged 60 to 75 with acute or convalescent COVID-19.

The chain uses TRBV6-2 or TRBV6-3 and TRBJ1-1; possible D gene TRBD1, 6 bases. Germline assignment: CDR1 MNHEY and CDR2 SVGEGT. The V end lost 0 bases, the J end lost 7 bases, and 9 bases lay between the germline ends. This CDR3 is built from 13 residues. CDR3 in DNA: TGTGCCAGCAGTTACTCAATGACAGGTGAAGCTTTCTTT. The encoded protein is CASSYSMTGEAFF.

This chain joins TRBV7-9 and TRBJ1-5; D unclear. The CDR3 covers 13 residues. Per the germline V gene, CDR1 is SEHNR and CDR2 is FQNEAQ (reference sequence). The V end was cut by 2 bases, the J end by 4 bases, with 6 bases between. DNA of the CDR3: TGTGCCAGCAGCTTATATATAAATCAGCCCCAGCATTTT. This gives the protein CASSLYINQPQHF.

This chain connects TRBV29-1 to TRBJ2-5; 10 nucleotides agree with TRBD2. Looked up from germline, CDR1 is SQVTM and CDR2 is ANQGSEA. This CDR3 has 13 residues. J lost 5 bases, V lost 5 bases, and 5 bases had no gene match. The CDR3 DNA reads TGCAGCGTTCCGGGACTAGCGAGGGAGACCCAGTACTTC. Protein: CSVPGLARETQYF.

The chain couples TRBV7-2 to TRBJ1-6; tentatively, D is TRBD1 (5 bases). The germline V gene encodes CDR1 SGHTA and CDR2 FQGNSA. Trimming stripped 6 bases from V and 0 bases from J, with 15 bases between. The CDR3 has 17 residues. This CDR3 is CASRDFGGSSYNSPLHF. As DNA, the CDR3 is TGTGCCAGCAGGGACTTCGGGGGGAGCTCCTATAATTCACCCCTCCACTTT.

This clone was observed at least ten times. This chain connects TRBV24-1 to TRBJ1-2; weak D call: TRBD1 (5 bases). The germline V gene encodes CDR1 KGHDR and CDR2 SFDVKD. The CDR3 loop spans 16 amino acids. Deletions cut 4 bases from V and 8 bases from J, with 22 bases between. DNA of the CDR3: TGTGCCACCAGTGACAAGATTCTTCGGGGCCGGGAGGGCTACACCTTC. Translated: CATSDKILRGREGYTF.

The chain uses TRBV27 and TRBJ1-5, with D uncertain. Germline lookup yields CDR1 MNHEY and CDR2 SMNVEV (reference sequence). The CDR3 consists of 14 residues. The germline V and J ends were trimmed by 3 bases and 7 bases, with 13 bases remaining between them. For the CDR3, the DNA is TGTGCCAGCAGTTTCTGGGGAGGGTGGCAGCCCCAGCATTTT. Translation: CASSFWGGWQPQHF.

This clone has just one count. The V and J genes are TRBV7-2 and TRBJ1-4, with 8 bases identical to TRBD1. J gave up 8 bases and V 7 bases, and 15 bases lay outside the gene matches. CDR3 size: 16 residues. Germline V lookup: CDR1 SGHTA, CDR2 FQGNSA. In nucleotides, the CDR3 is TGTGCCAGCACCCCGGTGGCAGGGGGCGCGGTCGAAAAACTGTTTTTT. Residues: CASTPVAGGAVEKLFF.

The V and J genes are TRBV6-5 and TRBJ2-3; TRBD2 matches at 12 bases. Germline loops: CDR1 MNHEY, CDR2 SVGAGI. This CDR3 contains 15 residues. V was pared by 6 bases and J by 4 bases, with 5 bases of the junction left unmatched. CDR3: CASSGLAGGPDTQYF. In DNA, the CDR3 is TGTGCCAGCAGCGGGCTAGCGGGGGGGCCAGATACGCAGTATTTT.

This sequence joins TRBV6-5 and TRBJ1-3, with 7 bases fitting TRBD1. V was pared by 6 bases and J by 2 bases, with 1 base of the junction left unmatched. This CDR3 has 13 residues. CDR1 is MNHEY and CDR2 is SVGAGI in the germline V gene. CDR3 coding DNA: TGTGCCAGCAGCCAGGGGGCTGGAAACACCATATATTTT. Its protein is CASSQGAGNTIYF.

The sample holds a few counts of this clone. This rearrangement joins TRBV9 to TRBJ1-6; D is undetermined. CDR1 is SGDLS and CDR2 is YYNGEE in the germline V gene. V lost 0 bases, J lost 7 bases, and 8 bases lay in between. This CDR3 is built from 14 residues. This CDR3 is CASSVGGENSPLHF. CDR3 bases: TGTGCCAGCAGCGTAGGGGGAGAGAATTCACCCCTCCACTTT.

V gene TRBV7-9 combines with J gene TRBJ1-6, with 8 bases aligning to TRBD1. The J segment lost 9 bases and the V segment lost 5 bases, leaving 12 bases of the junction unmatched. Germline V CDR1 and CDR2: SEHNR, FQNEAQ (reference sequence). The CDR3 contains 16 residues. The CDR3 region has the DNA TGTGCCAGCAGCCGCACGAGGACAGGGATGACTTCACCCCTCCACTTT. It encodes CASSRTRTGMTSPLHF.

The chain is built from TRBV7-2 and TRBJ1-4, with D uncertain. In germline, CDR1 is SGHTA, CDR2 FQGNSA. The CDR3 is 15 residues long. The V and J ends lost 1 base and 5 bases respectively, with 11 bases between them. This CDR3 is CASSLVPTGNEKLFF. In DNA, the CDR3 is TGTGCCAGCAGCTTAGTTCCGACGGGGAATGAAAAACTGTTTTTT. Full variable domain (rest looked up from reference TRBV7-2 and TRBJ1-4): GAGVSQSPSNKVTEKGKDVELRCDPISGHTALYWYRQSLGQGLEFLIYFQGNSAPDKSGLPSDRFSAERTGGSVSTLTIQRTQQEDSAVYLCASSLVPTGNEKLFFGSGTQLSVL.

The CDR3 spells CSVAAGRETQYF. Written as DNA, the CDR3 is TGCAGCGTTGCGGCAGGGAGGGAGACCCAGTACTTC. This rearrangement joins TRBV29-1 to TRBJ2-5, with a weak D call TRBD2 (6 bases). CDR3 size: 12 residues. With 4 bases removed from V and 5 bases from J, the gap between germline ends came to 11 bases. Germline CDR1 SQVTM, CDR2 ANQGSEA.

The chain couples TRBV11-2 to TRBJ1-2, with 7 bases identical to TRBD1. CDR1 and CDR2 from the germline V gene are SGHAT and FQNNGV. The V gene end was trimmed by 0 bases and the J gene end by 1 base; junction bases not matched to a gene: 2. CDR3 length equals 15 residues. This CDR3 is CASSLDRDSNYGYTF. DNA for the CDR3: TGTGCCAGCAGCTTAGACCGGGACAGTAACTATGGCTACACCTTC.

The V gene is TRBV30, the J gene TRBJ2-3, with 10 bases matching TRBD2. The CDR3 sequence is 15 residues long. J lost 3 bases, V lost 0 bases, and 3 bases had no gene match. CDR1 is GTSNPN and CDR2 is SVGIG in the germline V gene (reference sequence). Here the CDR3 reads CAWSVSGGATDTQYF. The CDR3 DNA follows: TGTGCCTGGAGTGTAAGCGGGGGGGCGACAGATACGCAGTATTTT.

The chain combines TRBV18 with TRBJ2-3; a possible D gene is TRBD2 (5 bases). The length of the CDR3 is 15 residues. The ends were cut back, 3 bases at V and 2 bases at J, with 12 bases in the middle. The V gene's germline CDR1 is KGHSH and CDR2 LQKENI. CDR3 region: CASSPRSGNTDTQYF. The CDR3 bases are TGTGCCAGCTCACCTCGATCGGGGAACACAGATACGCAGTATTTT.

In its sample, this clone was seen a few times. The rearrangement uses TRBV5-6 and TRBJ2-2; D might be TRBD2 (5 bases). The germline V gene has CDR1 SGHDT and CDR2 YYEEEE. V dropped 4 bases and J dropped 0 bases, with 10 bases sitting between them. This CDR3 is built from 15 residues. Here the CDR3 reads CASSELGSNTGELFF. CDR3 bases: TGTGCCAGCAGCGAACTAGGATCGAACACCGGGGAGCTGTTTTTT. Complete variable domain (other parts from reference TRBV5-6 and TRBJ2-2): DAGVTQSPTHLIKTRGQQVTLRCSPKSGHDTVSWYQQALGQGPQFIFQYYEEEERQRGNFPDRFSGHQFPNYSSELNVNALLLGDSALYLCASSELGSNTGELFFGEGSRLTVL.

This chain's CDR3 is CASSQDGPGGKNYEQYF. The CDR3 bases are TGCGCCAGCAGCCAAGATGGGCCGGGGGGCAAGAACTACGAGCAGTACTTC. The chain uses TRBV4-3 and TRBJ2-7, with TRBD2 as a possible D gene (7 bases). The V end was cut by 0 bases, the J end by 3 bases, with 18 bases between. Germline values: CDR1 LGHNA, CDR2 YSLEER. The CDR3 runs 17 residues.

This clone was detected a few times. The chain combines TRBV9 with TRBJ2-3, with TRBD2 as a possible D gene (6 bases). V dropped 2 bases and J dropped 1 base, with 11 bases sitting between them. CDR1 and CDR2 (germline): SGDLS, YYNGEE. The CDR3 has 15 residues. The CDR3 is CASSVEGRGTDTQYF. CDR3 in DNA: TGTGCCAGCAGCGTGGAGGGCCGGGGCACAGATACGCAGTATTTT.

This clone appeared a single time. The CDR3 bases are TGTGCCTGGAGCGCTCAGGGGGTCCCCCTCGGGCGACTGTTTTTT. Translated: CAWSAQGVPLGRLFF. The chain joins TRBV30 to TRBJ1-4, with 7 bases matching TRBD1. With V trimmed by 3 bases and J by 13 bases, 17 bases remained unmatched. Per germline, CDR1 GTSNPN and CDR2 SVGIG (reference sequence). The CDR3 runs to 15 residues.

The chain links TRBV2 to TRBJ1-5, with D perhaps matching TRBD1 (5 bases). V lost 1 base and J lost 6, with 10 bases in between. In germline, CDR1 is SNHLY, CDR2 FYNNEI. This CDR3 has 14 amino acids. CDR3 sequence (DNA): TGTGCCAGCAGTGAAGACGGGGGTGGTCAGCCCCAGCATTTT. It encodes CASSEDGGGQPQHF.

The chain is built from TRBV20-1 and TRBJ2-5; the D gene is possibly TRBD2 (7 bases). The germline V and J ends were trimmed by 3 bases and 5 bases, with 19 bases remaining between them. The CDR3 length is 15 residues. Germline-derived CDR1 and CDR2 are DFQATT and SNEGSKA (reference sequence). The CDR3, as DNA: TGCAGTGCTAGTCGCCCTGGGGGGGCGACGGAGACCCAGTACTTC. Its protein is CSASRPGGATETQYF.

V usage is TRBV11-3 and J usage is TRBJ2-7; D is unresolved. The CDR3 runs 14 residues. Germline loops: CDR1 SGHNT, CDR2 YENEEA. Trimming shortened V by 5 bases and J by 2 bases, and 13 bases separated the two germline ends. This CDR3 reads CASSLPLLTYEQYF. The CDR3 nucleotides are TGTGCCAGCAGCCTCCCCCTCCTTACCTACGAGCAGTACTTC.

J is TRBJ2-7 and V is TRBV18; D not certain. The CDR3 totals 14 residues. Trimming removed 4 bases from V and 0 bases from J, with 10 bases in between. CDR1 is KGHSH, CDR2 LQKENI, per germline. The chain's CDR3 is CASSRASLSYEQYF. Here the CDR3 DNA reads TGTGCCAGCTCACGGGCCTCTCTCTCCTACGAGCAGTACTTC.

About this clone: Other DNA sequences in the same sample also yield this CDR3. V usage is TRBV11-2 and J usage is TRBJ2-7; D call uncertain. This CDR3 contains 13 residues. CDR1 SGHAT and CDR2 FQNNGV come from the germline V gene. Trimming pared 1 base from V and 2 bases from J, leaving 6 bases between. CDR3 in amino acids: CASSLGQTYEQYF. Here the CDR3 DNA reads TGTGCCAGCAGCTTAGGACAAACCTACGAGCAGTACTTC. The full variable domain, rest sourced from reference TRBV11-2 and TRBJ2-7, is EAGVAQSPRYKIIEKRQSVAFWCNPISGHATLYWYQQILGQGPKLLIQFQNNGVVDDSQLPKDRFSAERLKGVDSTLKIQPAKLEDSAVYLCASSLGQTYEQYFGPGTRLTVT.

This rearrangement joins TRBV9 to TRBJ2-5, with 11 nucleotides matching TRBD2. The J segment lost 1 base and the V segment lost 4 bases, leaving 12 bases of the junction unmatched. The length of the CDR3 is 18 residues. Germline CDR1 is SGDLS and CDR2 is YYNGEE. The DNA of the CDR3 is TGTGCCAGCAGCCCCGAGGAAACCCTAGCGGGGGGCCAAGAGACCCAGTACTTC. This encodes CASSPEETLAGGQETQYF.

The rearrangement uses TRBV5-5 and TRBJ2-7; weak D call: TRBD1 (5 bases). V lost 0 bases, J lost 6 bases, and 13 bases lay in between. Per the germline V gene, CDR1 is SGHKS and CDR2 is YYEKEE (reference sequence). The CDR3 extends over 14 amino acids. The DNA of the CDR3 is TGTGCCAGCAGCTTGGCCCCAGACAGACCCGAGCAGTACTTC. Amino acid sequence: CASSLAPDRPEQYF.

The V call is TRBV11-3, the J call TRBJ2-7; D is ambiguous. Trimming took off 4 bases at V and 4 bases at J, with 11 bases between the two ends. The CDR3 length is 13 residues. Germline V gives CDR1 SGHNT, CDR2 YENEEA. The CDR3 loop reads CASSSPPTYEQYF. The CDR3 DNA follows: TGTGCCAGCAGCTCACCCCCTACTTACGAGCAGTACTTC. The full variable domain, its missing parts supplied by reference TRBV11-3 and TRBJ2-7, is EAGVVQSPRYKIIEKKQPVAFWCNPISGHNTLYWYLQNLGQGPELLIRYENEEAVDDSQLPKDRFSAERLKGVDSTLKIQPAELGDSAVYLCASSSPPTYEQYFGPGTRLTVT.

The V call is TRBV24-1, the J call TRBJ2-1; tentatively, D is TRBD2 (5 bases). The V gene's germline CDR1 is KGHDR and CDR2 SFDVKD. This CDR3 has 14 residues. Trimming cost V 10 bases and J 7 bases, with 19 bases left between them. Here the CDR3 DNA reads TGTGCCACAACCAAGTCTGCGGGCGAGAATGAGCAGTTCTTC. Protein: CATTKSAGENEQFF.

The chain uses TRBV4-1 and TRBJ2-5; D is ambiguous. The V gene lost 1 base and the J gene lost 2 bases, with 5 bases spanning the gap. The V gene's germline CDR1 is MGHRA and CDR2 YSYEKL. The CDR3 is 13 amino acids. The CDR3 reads CASSQAVQETQYF. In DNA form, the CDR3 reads TGCGCCAGCAGCCAAGCGGTACAAGAGACCCAGTACTTC.